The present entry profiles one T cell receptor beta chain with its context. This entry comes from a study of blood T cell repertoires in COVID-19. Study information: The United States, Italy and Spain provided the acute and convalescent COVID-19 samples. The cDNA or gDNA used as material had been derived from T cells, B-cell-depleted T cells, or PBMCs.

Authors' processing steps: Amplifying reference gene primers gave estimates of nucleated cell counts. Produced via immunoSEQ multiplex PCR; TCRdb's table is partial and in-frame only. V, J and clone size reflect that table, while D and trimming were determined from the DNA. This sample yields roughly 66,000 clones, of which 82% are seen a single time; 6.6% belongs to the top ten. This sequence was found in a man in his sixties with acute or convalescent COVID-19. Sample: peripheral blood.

CDR3 sequence reads: CASSPGGGNQPQHF. The CDR3 nucleotides are TGTGCCAGCAGCCCAGGGGGCGGCAATCAGCCCCAGCATTTT. V and J are TRBV7-2 and TRBJ1-5; 8 bases agree with TRBD1. The CDR3 consists of 14 residues. CDR1 and CDR2 (germline): SGHTA, FQGNSA. The V gene end was trimmed by 5 bases and the J gene end by 2 bases; junction bases not matched to a gene: 2.